This TCR beta chain was recovered during a study of T cells in Graves' hyperthyroidism and ophthalmopathy. Study-level findings and limits: Among thyroid clonotypes expanded above 0.001, most also appeared in blood.

Comments on this clonotype: The antigen is undetermined.

The CDR3 runs 13 residues. V was cut by 11 bases and J by 5 bases, with 18 bases left in between. CDR1 and CDR2 from the germline V gene are MGHDK and SYGVNS. Across 18 months, stable Graves' hyperthyroidism was marked by no progression to ophthalmopathy. Uncontrolled infection, other autoimmune disease, pregnancy or lactation excluded patients. Regions amplified from RNA transcripts were the TCR beta CDR3 regions. The primer set for the first-round RT-PCR of the TCR CDR3 was HTBI. Via MiXCR, TCRdb re-called the multiplex PCR reads, giving one row per CDR3 protein. This repertoire shows 800,000 or so distinct CDR3 sequences, 35% to 40% found once; its top ten account for about 9%.

This TCR derives from a man aged 18 to 30 with Graves' hyperthyroidism. V and J are TRBV25-1 and TRBJ1-2; no reliable D call. Sequencing was performed on blood. The CDR3 loop reads CAVWGSSKYGYTF. CDR3 nucleotides: TGTGCCGTATGGGGTAGTTCCAAATATGGCTACACCTTC.